This TCR beta chain was found in a study of Ad26.COV2.S vaccination and SARS-CoV-2 variants. General study findings and limits: Placebo recipients showed lower spike-specific TCR breadth than vaccinees.

Treatment described: around 19 received Ad26.COV2.S at low or high dose, single or two shots; about 5 received placebo; per-sample allocation not given. Sampling was performed 63 days after the first vaccine or placebo injection. The J segment lost 2 bases and the V segment lost 6 bases, leaving 2 bases of the junction unmatched. Germline V gene data show CDR1 as MNHEY and CDR2 as SVGAGI. There are 14 residues in the CDR3. Turning to this clone: Its antigen remains unknown.

Here immunoSEQ multiplex PCR was the method, and the copy in TCRdb shows in-frame clones only, minus some. The sample yields a few hundred thousand clones, 70% to 90% seen once. The specimen comprised peripheral blood, sampled in a trial of Ad26.COV2.S vaccine versus placebo. The clonotype comes from a person between 18 and 65 years old who received the Ad26.COV2.S COVID-19 vaccine or a placebo. This sequence joins TRBV6-5 and TRBJ1-5, with 9 bases that match TRBD1. The CDR3 loop reads CASSWTGGNQPQHF. DNA for the CDR3: TGTGCCAGCAGCTGGACAGGGGGCAATCAGCCCCAGCATTTT.